These 8 T cell receptor beta chains share one sample of origin, sequenced in a study of immune characterization of retroperitoneal liposarcoma. Each CDR3 protein is one row after TCRdb ran MiXCR on the PCR reads. The sample lists more than 900 distinct CDR3 sequences, 15% to 20% occurring once. The sample consisted of tumor tissue. These receptor sequences come from a male donor with retroperitoneal liposarcoma.

This clonotype is termed medium-sized (0.01 to 0.1%). V usage is TRBV6-6 and J usage is TRBJ2-1; 9 bases agree with TRBD2. Germline trimming cut 0 bases from V and 3 bases from J; bases unmatched to any gene: 6. Germline assignment: CDR1 MNHNY and CDR2 SVGAGI (reference sequence). The CDR3 sequence is 17 residues long. CDR3 amino acids: CASSYSTRGRGYNEQFF. For the CDR3, the DNA is TGTGCCAGCAGTTACTCGACGCGCGGGAGGGGCTACAATGAGCAGTTCTTC.

Within the sample, this clonotype is medium-sized. A read error may be the cause here, since a much bigger clone is one base away. This sequence joins TRBV6-1 and TRBJ2-5; D remains ambiguous. This CDR3 region has 12 residues. Germline V gives CDR1 MNHNS, CDR2 SASEGT. The germline V and J ends were trimmed by 5 bases and 0 bases, with 4 bases remaining between them. The CDR3: CASSYNQETQYF. CDR3 DNA: TGTGCCAGCAGTTATAACCAAGAGACCCAGTACTTC.

This clonotype is judged large. The V gene is TRBV6-1, the J gene TRBJ2-1, with 12 nucleotides matching TRBD2. The J call is in doubt because the DNA end fits TRBJ2-7 better. Germline lookup yields CDR1 MNHNS and CDR2 SASEGT. This CDR3 is 15 amino acids long. The CDR3 DNA reads TGTGCCAGCAGTGAACGACTAGCGGGAGCGTACGAGCAGTACTTC. It specifies CASSERLAGAYEQYF.

This clonotype is termed medium-sized. V is TRBV6-4 and J is TRBJ2-3; 11 bases are shared with TRBD2. The end of the DNA is better explained by TRBJ2-7, so the J call may be wrong. Germline lookup yields CDR1 MRHNA and CDR2 SNTAGT. There are 15 residues in the CDR3. As DNA, the CDR3 is TGTGCCAGCAGGGTTACTAGCGGGAGTGGGTACGAGCAGTACTTC. Protein: CASRVTSGSGYEQYF.

This clonotype was picked up one time. V usage is TRBV6-1 and J usage is TRBJ2-1, with D perhaps matching TRBD2 (6 bases). The J call may be faulty, since TRBJ2-5 better matches the DNA end. The germline CDR1 and CDR2 sequences are MNHNS and SASEGT. The CDR3 runs to 15 residues. CDR3 loop: CASSSSGVGRETQYF. The CDR3 DNA sequence: TGTGCCAGCAGTTCCTCCGGGGTGGGGAGGGAGACCCAGTACTTC.

By share of the sample, this clonotype is medium-sized (0.01 to 0.1%). V is TRBV6-9 and J is TRBJ1-2; 12 bases line up with TRBD1. Germline CDR1 MNHGY, CDR2 SVAAGI. This CDR3 has 16 amino acids. Trimming took 2 bases from V and 8 from J; bases not matched to a gene: 9. CDR3 sequence (DNA): TGTGCCAGCAGTTATGGGACAGGGGGCGAAAGGGCCGGCTACACCTTC. Its protein is CASSYGTGGERAGYTF.

This clonotype was seen ten or more times. The V call is TRBV6-1, the J call TRBJ2-3; 7 bases map to TRBD2. CDR1 and CDR2 (germline): MNHNS, SASEGT. After removal of 7 bases from V and 1 base from J, the junction contained 8 bases not matched to a gene. This CDR3 spans 15 amino acids. CDR3 bases: TGTGCCAGCATCATGGGGGGGGGGGGCACAGATACGCAGTATTTT. Translation: CASIMGGGGTDTQYF.

Sample share makes this clonotype large. The gene calls are TRBV6-1 and TRBJ2-1, with 7 bases fitting TRBD2. The J call could be wrong; TRBJ2-7 is a better fit for the DNA end. The CDR3 extends over 15 amino acids. The germline V gene has CDR1 MNHNS and CDR2 SASEGT. CDR3 loop: CASSEERDSYNEQYF. The CDR3 region has the DNA TGTGCCAGCAGTGAAGAGCGGGATTCCTACAATGAGCAGTACTTC.